The 13 T cell receptor beta chains below all came from one sample that was sequenced in a study of cytomegalovirus exposure and HLA in healthy donors. PCR employed 60 Vbeta and 13 Jbeta primers. Clones were read by immunoSEQ multiplex PCR, and TCRdb kept only the in-frame ones, dropping some. The table lists 100,000 to 150,000 clones, roughly 70% of them singletons, with around 4% in the top ten. Sample: PBMCs. These receptor sequences come from a man aged 35-49 years in good health and CMV-seropositive.

V is TRBV6-5 and J is TRBJ1-1, with 7 bases identical to TRBD1. V trimming: 0 bases; J trimming: 3 bases; junction bases outside the gene matches: 4. CDR1 MNHEY and CDR2 SVGAGI come from the germline V gene. The CDR3 runs 15 residues. The DNA for the CDR3 is TGTGCCAGCAGTTACTCGATACAGGGGCACACTGAAGCTTTCTTT. Encoded protein: CASSYSIQGHTEAFF.

This rearrangement joins TRBV5-1 to TRBJ2-7, with TRBD1 identical over 10 bases. The J segment lost 1 base and the V segment lost 0 bases, leaving 4 bases of the junction unmatched. Germline loops: CDR1 SGHRS, CDR2 YFSETQ. The length of the CDR3 is 16 residues. DNA of the CDR3: TGCGCCAGCAGCTTGGGAGGGACAGGGGAGTCCTACGAGCAGTACTTC. Its protein product is CASSLGGTGESYEQYF. Filled out from reference TRBV5-1 and TRBJ2-7, the complete variable domain reads KAGVTQTPRYLIKTRGQQVTLSCSPISGHRSVSWYQQTPGQGLQFLFEYFSETQRNKGNFPGRFSGRQFSNSRSEMNVSTLELGDSALYLCASSLGGTGESYEQYFGPGTRLTVT.

This clone was detected a few times. The chain couples TRBV7-2 to TRBJ2-6; D not resolved. V lost 5 bases, J lost 0 bases, and 8 bases lay in between. Germline lookup yields CDR1 SGHTA and CDR2 FQGNSA. This CDR3 comprises 15 residues. The CDR3, as DNA: TGTGCCAGCAGCCGAGGAGTCTCTGGGGCCAACGTCCTGACTTTC. Translated, it gives CASSRGVSGANVLTF.

The rearrangement uses TRBV18 and TRBJ2-7; D is uncertain. Trimming shortened V by 0 bases and J by 2 bases, and 5 bases separated the two germline ends. This CDR3 comprises 13 residues. CDR1 and CDR2 (germline): KGHSH, LQKENI. The CDR3 loop is CASSPPGAYEQYF. The CDR3 DNA reads TGTGCCAGCTCACCACCCGGAGCCTACGAGCAGTACTTC. Based on the CDR3 plus reference TRBV18 and TRBJ2-7, the full variable domain is NAGVMQNPRHLVRRRGQEARLRCSPMKGHSHVYWYRQLPEEGLKFMVYLQKENIIDESGMPKERFSAEFPKEGPSILRIQQVVRGDSAAYFCASSPPGAYEQYFGPGTRLTVT.

This chain joins TRBV4-3 and TRBJ2-1; 13 nucleotides match TRBD2. The CDR3 contains 17 residues. Looked up from germline, CDR1 is LGHNA and CDR2 is YSLEER. The V segment lost 1 base and the J segment 3 bases; nucleotides outside the gene matches: 3. CDR3 sequence: CASSQGTSGSGYNEQFF. CDR3 in DNA: TGCGCCAGCAGCCAAGGGACTAGCGGGAGTGGCTACAATGAGCAGTTCTTC.

The CDR3 DNA sequence: TGTGCCAGCAGCTTTACTAGCGGGATGGTGAATGAGCAGTTCTTC. Translation: CASSFTSGMVNEQFF. The rearrangement uses TRBV5-4 and TRBJ2-1, with TRBD2 identical over 10 bases. The CDR3 contains 15 residues. The V gene's germline CDR1 is SGHNT and CDR2 YYREEE (reference sequence). Trimming removed 2 bases from V and 7 bases from J; junction bases left unmatched: 6.

The chain has TRBV5-1 and TRBJ2-7, with 7 bases aligning to TRBD1. V dropped 4 bases and J dropped 4; count of bases not matched to a gene: 11. Per germline, CDR1 SGHRS and CDR2 YFSETQ. The CDR3 extends over 15 amino acids. CDR3 nucleotides: TGCGCCAGCAGCACGTTACCGGGACAGATGTACGAGCAGTACTTC. This gives the protein CASSTLPGQMYEQYF. The full variable domain, in which reference TRBV5-1 and TRBJ2-7 provide the parts outside the CDR3, is KAGVTQTPRYLIKTRGQQVTLSCSPISGHRSVSWYQQTPGQGLQFLFEYFSETQRNKGNFPGRFSGRQFSNSRSEMNVSTLELGDSALYLCASSTLPGQMYEQYFGPGTRLTVT.

This clone has only one observation. This rearrangement joins TRBV11-2 to TRBJ1-1; no reliable D call. This CDR3 spans 16 amino acids. V was clipped by 0 bases and J by 1 base, with 12 bases between them. CDR1 is SGHAT and CDR2 is FQNNGV in the germline V gene. The DNA for the CDR3 is TGTGCCAGCAGCTTAGAGGGAGGGAGATCGAACACTGAAGCTTTCTTT. Translated: CASSLEGGRSNTEAFF. The whole variable domain, remainder taken from reference TRBV11-2 and TRBJ1-1, is EAGVAQSPRYKIIEKRQSVAFWCNPISGHATLYWYQQILGQGPKLLIQFQNNGVVDDSQLPKDRFSAERLKGVDSTLKIQPAKLEDSAVYLCASSLEGGRSNTEAFFGQGTRLTVV.

The table lists this clone with a count of one. This chain uses TRBV19 with TRBJ1-5; a possible D gene is TRBD1 (6 bases). The CDR3 consists of 19 residues. CDR1 and CDR2 from the germline V gene are LNHDA and SQIVND (reference sequence). Trimming stripped 3 bases from V and 6 bases from J, with 27 bases between. The CDR3 is CASSMGLGQLTRPGQPQHF. In DNA, the CDR3 is TGTGCCAGTAGTATGGGTCTCGGACAGCTAACTCGCCCAGGTCAGCCCCAGCATTTT.

This chain connects TRBV6-5 to TRBJ2-3; 7 nucleotides align to TRBD1. The length of the CDR3 is 14 residues. The V gene's germline CDR1 is MNHEY and CDR2 SVGAGI. Losses at the gene ends were 7 bases for V and 6 bases for J; bases not matched to a gene: 10. CDR3 bases: TGTGCCAGCACCGCCGGACAGGCAGCGGATACGCAGTATTTT. Its protein product is CASTAGQAADTQYF.

The chain employs TRBV27 and TRBJ2-2, with D perhaps TRBD2 (5 bases). Germline CDR1 and CDR2: MNHEY and SMNVEV (reference sequence). This CDR3 region has 16 residues. V was pared by 5 bases and J by 3 bases, with 16 bases between. CDR3 nucleotides: TGTGCCAGCAGTCGCTTAGAGGGTTCGGACACCGGGGAGCTGTTTTTT. It yields the protein CASSRLEGSDTGELFF.

This chain uses TRBV6-5 with TRBJ1-2; D not resolved. CDR3 length: 14 residues. Germline V gene data show CDR1 as MNHEY and CDR2 as SVGAGI. The V and J ends lost 10 bases and 4 bases respectively, with 19 bases between them. CDR3 nucleotides: TGTGCCATCAAAATCAGACCGCCGGGCTATGGCTACACCTTC. Translated, it gives CAIKIRPPGYGYTF.

The chain links TRBV10-3 to TRBJ2-2; 8 bases are shared with TRBD1. Germline lookup yields CDR1 ENHRY and CDR2 SYGVKD. This CDR3 is 16 amino acids long. V shed 2 bases, J shed 2 bases, and the junction held 4 bases outside the gene matches. Here the CDR3 reads CAISEGRGLNTGELFF. Here the CDR3 DNA reads TGTGCCATCAGTGAGGGCAGGGGGCTAAACACCGGGGAGCTGTTTTTT.